A selection of T cell receptor beta chains follows, all from one sample in a study of beta chain features in type 1 diabetes. Data came from immunoSEQ multiplex PCR; TCRdb stores just in-frame clones and leaves some out. The sample yields roughly 330,000 clones, approximately 10% seen once. Sequencing was carried out using naive CD4+ T cells from blood. These receptors were collected from a woman aged 25 to 39 in good health. Both conserved end residues are part of each CDR3. A D gene is named only where the DNA matches it firmly. The size field is filled for only some rows; it gives once, few, many or a size class.

abundance,v_gene,d_gene,j_gene,CDR3aa,CDR3nt
few,TRBV2,.,TRBJ1-1,CASSGQENTEAFF,TGTGCCAGCAGTGGACAAGAGAACACTGAAGCTTTCTTT
.,TRBV25-1,TRBD1,TRBJ2-5,CASSEGDRETQYF,TGTGCCAGCAGTGAAGGGGACAGGGAGACCCAGTACTTC
.,TRBV19,TRBD1,TRBJ2-7,CASSQTGDYEQYF,TGTGCCAGTAGCCAAACAGGGGACTACGAGCAGTACTTC
.,TRBV29-1,.,TRBJ1-1,CSVGGAGNTEAFF,TGCAGCGTTGGGGGAGCGGGGAACACTGAAGCTTTCTTT
.,TRBV7-9,.,TRBJ1-1,CASSPEVGGTEAFF,TGTGCCAGCAGCCCTGAGGTGGGGGGAACTGAAGCTTTCTTT
.,TRBV29-1,TRBD2,TRBJ2-5,CSVNGLAGVKTQYF,TGCAGCGTAAACGGGCTAGCGGGAGTGAAGACCCAGTACTTC
many,TRBV4-2,.,TRBJ2-1,CASSQDSAASEQFF,TGTGCCAGCAGCCAAGATTCAGCGGCCTCGGAGCAGTTCTTC
few,TRBV5-4,TRBD2,TRBJ2-7,CASSFGTSRSSYEQYF,TGTGCCAGCAGCTTTGGGACTAGCCGGAGCTCCTACGAGCAGTACTTC
.,TRBV6-6,.,TRBJ1-2,CATRTGLGYTF,TGTGCCACCAGAACAGGGTTGGGCTACACCTTC
.,TRBV6-5,.,TRBJ2-7,CASSPDRSHSYEQYF,TGTGCCAGCAGCCCTGACAGGAGCCACTCCTACGAGCAGTACTTC
few,TRBV29-1,.,TRBJ2-7,CSVDEGGSHEQYF,TGCAGCGTTGACGAGGGAGGCTCCCACGAGCAGTACTTC
few,TRBV9,.,TRBJ2-1,CASSVDGGLVNEQFF,TGTGCCAGCAGCGTAGATGGCGGTCTCGTAAATGAGCAGTTCTTC
few,TRBV15,TRBD2,TRBJ2-1,CATSRDRRTSGKNEQFF,TGTGCCACCAGCAGAGATCGGAGGACTAGCGGGAAGAATGAGCAGTTCTTC
few,TRBV7-3,.,TRBJ2-1,CASSLLARASYNEQFF,TGTGCCAGCAGCTTGCTTGCGAGAGCCTCCTACAATGAGCAGTTCTTC
.,TRBV2,.,TRBJ1-5,CASNAQGTSNQPQHF,TGTGCCAGCAACGCACAGGGCACCAGCAATCAGCCCCAGCATTTT
few,TRBV28,.,TRBJ2-1,CASRSQGNEQFF,TGTGCCAGCAGGTCCCAGGGCAATGAGCAGTTCTTC
few,TRBV4-3,.,TRBJ1-5,CASSQTEDQPQHF,TGCGCCAGCAGCCAAACAGAAGATCAGCCCCAGCATTTT
.,TRBV25-1,.,TRBJ2-3,CASRPAAASGTDTQYF,TGTGCCAGCAGGCCAGCAGCGGCCTCGGGCACAGATACGCAGTATTTT
few,TRBV28,TRBD1,TRBJ2-7,CASSLDRGITYEQYF,TGTGCCAGCAGTTTGGACAGGGGAATAACCTACGAGCAGTACTTC
.,TRBV6-5,.,TRBJ1-1,CASSFGRLNTEAFF,TGTGCCAGCAGTTTTGGGAGATTGAACACTGAAGCTTTCTTT
.,TRBV25-1,TRBD1,TRBJ1-2,CASSYSGTANYGYTF,TGTGCCAGCAGTTACTCCGGGACAGCTAACTATGGCTACACCTTC
few,TRBV27,TRBD2,TRBJ2-1,CASHDRTSTSNEQFF,TGTGCCAGTCACGACCGGACTAGTACGTCGAATGAGCAGTTCTTC
.,TRBV5-5,.,TRBJ2-5,CASSPKETQYF,TGTGCCAGCAGTCCAAAAGAGACCCAGTACTTC
.,TRBV4-1,.,TRBJ2-3,CASSQGTLSTDTQYF,TGCGCCAGCAGCCAAGGGACACTTAGCACAGATACGCAGTATTTT
.,TRBV19,.,TRBJ2-3,CAPPTGIRQASTDTQYF,TGTGCCCCTCCCACGGGGATCCGACAGGCGAGCACAGATACGCAGTATTTT
.,TRBV4-1,TRBD2,TRBJ2-1,CASRSREDAYNEQFF,TGCGCCAGTAGATCCCGGGAGGACGCCTACAATGAGCAGTTCTTC
.,TRBV11-2,TRBD1,TRBJ2-5,CASSLFRDSQETQYF,TGTGCCAGCAGCTTATTCCGGGACAGCCAAGAGACCCAGTACTTC
.,TRBV18,TRBD1,TRBJ1-1,CASSDRVNTEAFF,TGTGCCAGCTCAGACAGGGTTAACACTGAAGCTTTCTTT
few,TRBV28,.,TRBJ2-4,CASSPAGGQKNIQYF,TGTGCCAGCAGCCCTGCGGGGGGACAGAAAAACATTCAGTACTTC
few,TRBV7-2,.,TRBJ1-1,CASSLVSSGAIFTEAFF,TGTGCCAGCAGCTTAGTCTCCTCAGGGGCTATCTTCACTGAAGCTTTCTTT
.,TRBV11-2,.,TRBJ2-3,CASSPGIEGGRTDTQYF,TGTGCCAGCAGCCCGGGAATCGAAGGAGGTCGCACAGATACGCAGTATTTT
.,TRBV18,TRBD1,TRBJ2-4,CASSPPGGQAKNIQYF,TGTGCCAGCTCACCACCTGGGGGACAGGCCAAAAACATTCAGTACTTC
.,TRBV30,.,TRBJ1-2,CAWRSGIGANYGYTF,TGTGCCTGGAGGTCAGGGATTGGCGCTAACTATGGCTACACCTTC